Described below is a single T cell receptor (beta chain) sequence and its context. The same CDR3 is also encoded by other DNA sequences in this sample. This sample was taken from a study of metastatic and nonmetastatic thyroid tumors. About the study: Repertoire data that came from the blood and tumor or nodule tissue of malignant and benign thyroid patients were compared.

TCRdb redid the clone calls on the PCR reads using MiXCR. The top ten hold around 9.7% of the sample, which has tens of thousands of clones, 9% to 14% seen once. Thyroid surgery had not been preceded by any treatment in any patient. This clonotype was sampled from a male donor with papillary thyroid cancer or a benign thyroid nodule (not recorded which). Some clones in this sample may be carry-over from other donors' samples. Sequences were obtained from blood.

The CDR3 here is CASSQVGIQGARQETQYF. In DNA, the CDR3 is TGTGCCAGCAGCCAAGTTGGGATACAGGGGGCGCGGCAAGAGACCCAGTACTTC. The chain recombines TRBV4-2 with TRBJ2-5, with 9 bases identical to TRBD1. CDR3 length equals 18 residues. Germline lookup yields CDR1 LGHNA and CDR2 YNFKEQ. V shed 1 base, J shed 2 bases, and the junction held 11 bases outside the gene matches.